These 26 T cell receptor beta chains share one sample of origin, sequenced in a study of technical replicates of blood from a handful of donors. Assay: immunoSEQ multiplex PCR; the TCRdb copy retains only in-frame clones and omits some. The table has under 85,000 clones, 86% seen once; the top ten hold roughly 5.1%. Material: PBMCs. Receptors were obtained from a human donor in good health. Some clones in this sample may be carry-over from other donors' samples.

CDR3 in DNA: TGTGCCAGCAGTTTATTACGGCGGGGACTATACTATGGCTACACCTTC. Protein product: CASSLLRRGLYYGYTF. This chain connects TRBV27 to TRBJ1-2, with a weak D call TRBD1 (5 bases). V lost 1 base and J 3 bases, leaving 15 bases between the germline ends. The CDR3 contains 16 residues. Germline-derived CDR1 and CDR2 are MNHEY and SMNVEV (reference sequence).

The chain couples TRBV18 to TRBJ1-2; 7 nucleotides align to TRBD1. Germline assignment: CDR1 KGHSH and CDR2 LQKENI. The CDR3 spans 16 residues. V lost 3 bases and J lost 0; bases outside the gene matches: 7. The CDR3 loop reads CASSPIRDRPNYGYTF. DNA of the CDR3: TGTGCCAGCTCACCCATCCGGGACAGACCTAACTATGGCTACACCTTC.

This chain joins TRBV10-3 and TRBJ2-2, with 9 bases aligning to TRBD2. The V gene's germline CDR1 is ENHRY and CDR2 SYGVKD. Losses at the gene ends were 3 bases for V and 6 bases for J; bases not matched to a gene: 5. The CDR3 consists of 15 residues. The CDR3 spells CAISDPSGVAGELFF. CDR3 coding DNA: TGTGCCATCAGTGACCCTAGCGGGGTCGCCGGGGAGCTGTTTTTT.

This clone was seen just once. The chain is built from TRBV27 and TRBJ2-1; 13 bases agree with TRBD2. Looked up from germline, CDR1 is MNHEY and CDR2 is SMNVEV (reference sequence). The CDR3 runs to 16 residues. The trim removed 7 bases at V and 4 bases at J, leaving 7 bases unmatched. For the CDR3, the DNA is TGTGCCAGCATCCCGGGGGGACTAGCGGGATACAATGAGCAGTTCTTC. As protein: CASIPGGLAGYNEQFF.

V and J are TRBV7-6 and TRBJ2-1; 8 bases map to TRBD2. Per the germline V gene, CDR1 is SGHVS and CDR2 is FNYEAQ. V shed 3 bases, J shed 7 bases, and the junction held 14 bases outside the gene matches. The CDR3 sequence is 17 residues long. The chain's CDR3 is CASSFTTLRGRQNEQFF. CDR3 coding DNA: TGTGCCAGCAGCTTTACAACCCTACGCGGGAGGCAAAATGAGCAGTTCTTC.

This chain links TRBV4-3 with TRBJ1-3; no clear D gene. The germline CDR1 and CDR2 sequences are LGHNA and YSLEER. Trimming stripped 2 bases from V and 4 bases from J, with 30 bases between. CDR3 size: 21 residues. The CDR3 DNA reads as TGCGCCAGCAGCCAAAGCAGGACTGGGTTTAAGTTAAACCCCGGGGGAAACACCATATATTTT. Encoded protein: CASSQSRTGFKLNPGGNTIYF.

The chain links TRBV9 to TRBJ2-3; TRBD2 aligns across 9 bases. The CDR3 extends over 14 amino acids. Germline V gene data show CDR1 as SGDLS and CDR2 as YYNGEE. Trimming at V came to 0 bases and at J to 7 bases, leaving 3 bases not matched to a gene. This CDR3 is CASSVGLAGNTQYF. The CDR3 DNA sequence: TGTGCCAGCAGCGTAGGGCTAGCGGGAAATACGCAGTATTTT.

The chain uses TRBV19 and TRBJ1-1, with no clear D. The CDR3 runs 13 residues. The V gene's germline CDR1 is LNHDA and CDR2 SQIVND (reference sequence). V was shortened by 3 bases and J by 5 bases, with 10 bases between the two germline ends. The CDR3 protein is CASSIQASTEAFF. CDR3 coding DNA: TGTGCCAGTAGTATTCAGGCTTCAACTGAAGCTTTCTTT.

This clone was seen just once. The chain recombines TRBV7-6 with TRBJ2-7; 8 nucleotides match TRBD1. The CDR3 is made up of 15 amino acids. Trimming at V came to 4 bases and at J to 4 bases, leaving 9 bases not matched to a gene. The germline V gene has CDR1 SGHVS and CDR2 FNYEAQ. The CDR3 sequence: CASSSSWGQDYEQYF. The CDR3 DNA reads TGTGCCAGCAGCTCTTCTTGGGGACAGGATTACGAGCAGTACTTC. Together with reference TRBV7-6 and TRBJ2-7, the CDR3 gives the full variable domain: GAGVSQSPRYKVTKRGQDVALRCDPISGHVSLYWYRQALGQGPEFLTYFNYEAQQDKSGLPNDRFSAERPEGSISTLTIQRTEQRDSAMYRCASSSSWGQDYEQYFGPGTRLTVT.

The chain links TRBV4-3 to TRBJ2-2; no definite D call. This CDR3 region has 14 residues. Per germline, CDR1 LGHNA and CDR2 YSLEER. Trimming removed 1 base from V and 8 bases from J, with 11 bases in between. The DNA of the CDR3 is TGCGCCAGCAGCCAAGGTTCCAGTTTAGGGGAGCTGTTTTTT. Translation: CASSQGSSLGELFF.

This clone has just a few counts. V and J are TRBV19 and TRBJ2-1, with 7 bases aligning to TRBD2. V trimming: 1 base; J trimming: 5 bases; junction bases outside the gene matches: 8. CDR1 is LNHDA, CDR2 SQIVND, per germline (reference sequence). This CDR3 region has 16 residues. The CDR3 bases are TGTGCCAGTAGTATAGTATCCGGGAGGAAGAACAATGAGCAGTTCTTC. Translated: CASSIVSGRKNNEQFF.

The chain has TRBV18 and TRBJ2-7; TRBD1 matches 7 bases. The germline V gene has CDR1 KGHSH and CDR2 LQKENI. With V trimmed by 6 bases and J by 2 bases, 7 bases remained unmatched. The CDR3 runs 14 residues. The CDR3 coding sequence is TGTGCCAGCTCCCCTCCGGGACAGACCTACGAGCAGTACTTC. It is translated as CASSPPGQTYEQYF.

The chain couples TRBV4-1 to TRBJ2-2, with 8 bases matching TRBD1. CDR3 size: 16 residues. Germline assignment: CDR1 MGHRA and CDR2 YSYEKL. With V trimmed by 4 bases and J by 6 bases, 10 bases remained unmatched. CDR3 protein: CASSRGGQAYAGELFF. CDR3 coding DNA: TGCGCCAGCAGCCGAGGGGGACAGGCGTACGCCGGGGAGCTGTTTTTT.

CDR3: CASRDIADTQYF. DNA for the CDR3: TGTGCCAGCAGGGATATAGCGGATACGCAGTATTTT. The chain joins TRBV2 to TRBJ2-3; weak D call: TRBD2 (5 bases). The CDR3 length is 12 residues. V lost 6 bases, J lost 6 bases, and 10 bases lay in between. The germline V gene encodes CDR1 SNHLY and CDR2 FYNNEI.

This CDR3 is CASSPTGYNEQFF. The CDR3, as DNA: TGTGCCAGCAGTCCGACAGGGTACAATGAGCAGTTCTTC. V is TRBV7-9 and J is TRBJ2-1; TRBD1 agrees at 7 bases. CDR1 is SEHNR, CDR2 FQNEAQ, per germline (reference sequence). The CDR3 loop spans 13 amino acids. Germline trimming cut 6 bases from V and 4 bases from J; bases unmatched to any gene: 3. The whole variable domain, remainder taken from reference TRBV7-9 and TRBJ2-1, is DTGVSQNPRHKITKRGQNVTFRCDPISEHNRLYWYRQTLGQGPEFLTYFQNEAQLEKSRLLSDRFSAERPKGSFSTLEIQRTEQGDSAMYLCASSPTGYNEQFFGPGTRLTVL.

The chain carries TRBV11-2 and TRBJ1-5; 7 bases align to TRBD1. V shed 5 bases and J 7 bases; nucleotides not matched to a gene: 5. CDR3 length: 13 residues. CDR1 is SGHAT, CDR2 FQNNGV, per germline. The CDR3: CASSQDRDQPQHF. For the CDR3, the DNA is TGTGCCAGCAGCCAAGACAGGGACCAGCCCCAGCATTTT.

This clone was detected once. The CDR3 nucleotides are TGCGCCAGCAGCTTGGACAGGGTGGGAGGCTACACCTTC. Amino acid sequence: CASSLDRVGGYTF. This rearrangement joins TRBV5-1 to TRBJ1-2; D is perhaps TRBD1 (6 bases). Germline V gene sequence: CDR1 SGHRS, CDR2 YFSETQ. The CDR3 consists of 13 residues. Trimming stripped 0 bases from V and 8 bases from J, with 11 bases between.

This rearrangement joins TRBV6-1 to TRBJ2-1; 9 bases are a match to TRBD2. Germline trimming cut 2 bases from V and 1 base from J; bases unmatched to any gene: 9. The CDR3 extends over 18 amino acids. The germline V gene encodes CDR1 MNHNS and CDR2 SASEGT. Here the CDR3 DNA reads TGTGCCAGCAGTGAACTAGCGGGGTCCCGTGAGTCCTACAATGAGCAGTTCTTC. This sequence encodes CASSELAGSRESYNEQFF.

The chain employs TRBV14 and TRBJ2-7; possibly TRBD1 for D (5 bases). The length of the CDR3 is 15 residues. The germline V gene encodes CDR1 SGHDN and CDR2 FVKESK. Trimming took off 4 bases at V and 4 bases at J, with 17 bases between the two ends. The CDR3 is CASSPIISTEYEQYF. The DNA for the CDR3 is TGTGCCAGCAGCCCCATAATATCGACAGAATACGAGCAGTACTTC.

This clone was seen a handful of times. The chain couples TRBV7-9 to TRBJ2-7; 10 bases match TRBD1. The CDR3 length is 17 residues. Per germline, CDR1 SEHNR and CDR2 FQNEAQ (reference sequence). The ends lost 2 bases at V and 3 bases at J; junction bases unmatched: 10. The CDR3 DNA reads as TGTGCCAGCAGCTTAAACATCGTCGGGACAGGGGACTACGAGCAGTACTTC. This codes for CASSLNIVGTGDYEQYF.

DNA for the CDR3: TGTGCCAGCAGCTTGGCCGGTCTTACTAGCGGGAGAGTTGAGCAGTTCTTC. Encoded protein: CASSLAGLTSGRVEQFF. This chain links TRBV5-4 with TRBJ2-1, with 11 bases identical to TRBD2. V was pared by 0 bases and J by 9 bases, with 11 bases of the junction left unmatched. The CDR3 sequence is 17 residues long. Germline CDR1 and CDR2: SGHNT and YYREEE (reference sequence).

V usage is TRBV7-2 and J usage is TRBJ1-5; 8 bases match TRBD1. Trimming removed 2 bases from V and 1 base from J; junction bases left unmatched: 1. Germline values: CDR1 SGHTA, CDR2 FQGNSA. The CDR3 extends over 15 amino acids. CDR3 protein: CASSLRTGSNQPQHF. CDR3 DNA sequence: TGTGCCAGCAGCTTAAGGACAGGGAGCAATCAGCCCCAGCATTTT.

In its sample, this clone was seen once. The chain links TRBV6-6 to TRBJ1-3; D is undetermined. Germline V CDR1 and CDR2: MNHNY, SVGAGI (reference sequence). The V end lost 7 bases, the J end lost 0 bases, and 13 bases lay between the germline ends. CDR3 size: 15 residues. The CDR3 coding sequence is TGTGCCAGCAAGGGAGAGGGAAGCTCTGGAAACACCATATATTTT. Its protein product is CASKGEGSSGNTIYF.

This clone has a handful of counts. The V and J genes are TRBV7-2 and TRBJ1-2, with D possibly matching TRBD1 (6 bases). This CDR3 has 14 residues. Trimming cost V 5 bases and J 4 bases, with 14 bases left between them. Germline assignment: CDR1 SGHTA and CDR2 FQGNSA. CDR3 bases: TGTGCCAGCAGCCCCCCAGACAGGTCCTATGGCTACACCTTC. Translated, it gives CASSPPDRSYGYTF.

This clone was seen just once. V usage is TRBV7-2 and J usage is TRBJ2-7; D remains ambiguous. The CDR3 has 14 residues. V was cut by 1 base and J by 0 bases, with 7 bases left in between. CDR1 SGHTA and CDR2 FQGNSA come from the germline V gene. CDR3 nucleotide sequence: TGTGCCAGCAGCTTAGGACAAAGCTCCTACGAGCAGTACTTC. Translating it yields CASSLGQSSYEQYF. The full variable domain, completed using reference TRBV7-2 and TRBJ2-7, is GAGVSQSPSNKVTEKGKDVELRCDPISGHTALYWYRQSLGQGLEFLIYFQGNSAPDKSGLPSDRFSAERTGGSVSTLTIQRTQQEDSAVYLCASSLGQSSYEQYFGPGTRLTVT.

The chain joins TRBV10-1 to TRBJ2-2; TRBD2 matches 7 bases. Trimming at V came to 3 bases and at J to 6 bases, leaving 10 bases not matched to a gene. Germline CDR1 is WNHNN and CDR2 is SYGVQD (reference sequence). The CDR3 sequence is 16 residues long. CDR3 protein: CASSEWAGAIPGELFF. The CDR3 DNA sequence: TGCGCCAGCAGTGAATGGGCGGGAGCGATCCCCGGGGAGCTGTTTTTT.